One sample yielded the 3 T cell receptor beta chains listed below, sequenced in a study of tumor-infiltrating lymphocytes in glioblastoma multiforme. TCRB libraries came from RNA via three nested multiplex PCR rounds. TCRdb recomputed calls from the multiplex PCR reads with MiXCR, one row per CDR3 protein. The table has about 8,400 distinct CDR3 sequences, about 70% seen once. The specimen was brain tumor tissue. The receptors originated from a male donor with glioblastoma.

Remarks on this clonotype: A read error is likely, as this CDR3 ends without the conserved phenylalanine or tryptophan. This chain uses TRBV5-1 with TRBJ2-1; 7 nucleotides agree with TRBD1. This CDR3 is built from 14 residues. The germline V gene has CDR1 SGHRS and CDR2 YFSETQ. The CDR3 DNA reads TGCGTCAGCAGTTCGGCAGGGGGATACAATGAGCAGTTCCTC. It is translated as CVSSSAGGYNEQFL.

With respect to this clonotype: A read error may be the cause here, since a much bigger clone is one base away. The V call is TRBV20-1, the J call TRBJ2-1; unclear D gene. CDR3 size: 12 residues. Germline V gene lookup returns CDR1 DFQATT and CDR2 SNEGSKA (reference sequence). The CDR3 DNA follows: TGCTGTGCTAGAGATATGGCGCCTGGGCAGTTCTTC. This sequence encodes CCARDMAPGQFF.

The chain couples TRBV11-1 to TRBJ2-1, with a tentative D call TRBD1 (6 bases). The V gene lost 8 bases and the J gene lost 7 bases, with 18 bases spanning the gap. The CDR3 has 14 amino acids. Germline V CDR1 and CDR2: SGHAT, FQDESV (reference sequence). The DNA of the CDR3 is TGTGCCAGCTGGGACACCGGGGAGCAAAATGAGCAGTTCTTC. The encoded protein is CASWDTGEQNEQFF.